Listed below are T cell receptor beta chains from one sample, sequenced in a study of low-dose radiotherapy and immunotherapy resistance in tumors. One entry per CDR3 protein, called by TCRdb with MiXCR from the reads. The sample yields some 88,000 distinct CDR3 sequences, more than 8.5% seen once. The sample here was PBMCs, taken before treatment. The receptors were gathered from a male donor with prostate cancer. Both conserved end residues are part of each CDR3. A D gene is named only where the DNA matches it firmly. A clone size is listed for some rows: how often the clone was seen (once, few, many), or a class if it is expanded.

d_gene	abundance	j_gene	v_gene	CDR3nt	CDR3aa
NA	many	TRBJ2-7	TRBV11-3	TGTGCCAGCAGCTTAGGAGGGGAAACTAGCGAGCAGTACTTC	CASSLGGETSEQYF
TRBD1	many	TRBJ2-1	TRBV10-3	TGTGCCACTGGACAGGGCGGTCACAATGAGCAGTTCTTC	CATGQGGHNEQFF
NA	many	TRBJ2-7	TRBV2	TGTGCCAGCAGTGAAGGGGCTCTGAGCTTTGCGCAGTACTTC	CASSEGALSFAQYF
TRBD2	NA	TRBJ2-1	TRBV7-9	TGTGCCAGCAGCAAGGAGCGGGAGGGCCCCTACAATGAGCAGTTCTTC	CASSKEREGPYNEQFF
NA	many	TRBJ2-5	TRBV19	TGTGCCAGTAGTATTACGGGCGGTGAGACCCAGTACTTC	CASSITGGETQYF
TRBD2	many	TRBJ2-7	TRBV15	TGTGCCACCAGACTAGCGGCGACCTACGAGCAGTACTTC	CATRLAATYEQYF
NA	many	TRBJ1-4	TRBV5-6	TGTGCCAGCAGCGGTGGACCTAATGAAAAACTGTTTTTT	CASSGGPNEKLFF
TRBD2	many	TRBJ2-4	TRBV29-1	TGCAGCGTGGCCGGGACTAGCGGAATACCCGAAAACATTCAGTACTTC	CSVAGTSGIPENIQYF
NA	many	TRBJ2-1	TRBV2	TGTGCCAGCAGTGAAAACTCGCCAAGGCAGTTCTTC	CASSENSPRQFF
NA	many	TRBJ2-3	TRBV5-6	TGTGCCAGCAGCTTAGGTAGCCTCCTCGACACAGATACGCAGTATTTT	CASSLGSLLDTDTQYF
TRBD2	many	TRBJ2-1	TRBV6-2/TRBV6-3	TGTGCCACCAGAGGACTAGCGGGATTTGATGAGCAGTTCTTC	CATRGLAGFDEQFF
NA	few	TRBJ2-5	TRBV10-3	TGTGCCATCAGTGCGATAGGCCAAGAGACCCAGTACTTC	CAISAIGQETQYF
NA	many	TRBJ2-1	TRBV28	TGTGCCAGCAGTTTAGCGGGTTTCGAGCAGTTCTTC	CASSLAGFEQFF
NA	many	TRBJ2-3	TRBV5-1	TGCGCCAGCAGCTTGCCACAGGGAAGCACAGATACGCAGTATTTT	CASSLPQGSTDTQYF
NA	many	TRBJ2-3	TRBV12-3/TRBV12-4	TGTGCCAGCAGTTTATTTCGGCCCCGCGAAGATACGCAGTATTTT	CASSLFRPREDTQYF
NA	many	TRBJ1-5	TRBV7-9	TGTGCCAGCAGTCCTCAGTCGACACTTCGTCAGCCCCAGCATTTT	CASSPQSTLRQPQHF
NA	many	TRBJ2-1	TRBV3-1	TGTGCCAGCAGCCAAGAACAGGCGATCTACAATGAGCAGTTCTTC	CASSQEQAIYNEQFF
TRBD1	NA	TRBJ1-2	TRBV29-1	TGCAGCGCCCAAGTTACCCTTGGACAGGGGGCAGGCTCCACCTTC	CSAQVTLGQGAGSTF
NA	many	TRBJ2-7	TRBV6-1	TGTGCCAGCAGTGAAGTAGGGGACGCCTATTACGAGCAGTACTTC	CASSEVGDAYYEQYF
NA	many	TRBJ2-4	TRBV14	TGTGCCAGCAGCCAAGCGGGAGCCAAAAACATTCAGTACTTC	CASSQAGAKNIQYF
NA	NA	TRBJ2-7	TRBV5-4	TGTGCCAGCAGCTTGGGCCTTAGAGACTCCGAGCAGTACTTC	CASSLGLRDSEQYF
NA	many	TRBJ2-1	TRBV12-3/TRBV12-4	TGTGCCAGCAGTTTTGGTACCAATGAGCAGTTCTTC	CASSFGTNEQFF
NA	medium-sized	TRBJ1-5	TRBV6-6	TGTGCCAGCAGTTATGGCGCCAATCAGCCCCAGCATTTT	CASSYGANQPQHF
NA	many	TRBJ1-5	TRBV28	TGTGCCAGCAGCGACCTGGGGGGGAGCAATCAGCCCCAGCATTTT	CASSDLGGSNQPQHF
NA	many	TRBJ2-7	TRBV21-1	TGTGCCAGCAGACCGGACAGGGGGCACTACGAGCAGTACTTC	CASRPDRGHYEQYF
NA	many	TRBJ2-2	TRBV6-2/TRBV6-3	TGTGCCAGCAGTTTTAATTCACGGGACTTCAGAACCGGGGAGCTGTTTTTT	CASSFNSRDFRTGELFF